This T cell receptor (beta chain) emerged from a study of blood T cells in healthy people across ages. Study summary: About one barcoded beta molecule was captured per two T cells (by template switching). Study-level points and caveats: With donor CMV status unknown, expanded clonotype changes were possibly confounded. The unsorted PBMCs prevented any conclusive comparison of naive versus antigen-experienced cells.

The CDR3 covers 19 residues. Germline V gene data show CDR1 as LGHNA and CDR2 as YSLEER. The J segment lost 0 bases and the V segment lost 0 bases, leaving 6 bases of the junction unmatched. A few counts support this clonotype. Its antigen is unidentified. For the second PCR, which ran for about 7 to 11 cycles, a sample-barcoded 5' primer and a J-beta primer mix were used. Each single sample gave us at least 3 million CDR3-containing paired-end reads. TCRdb reanalysed the 5' RACE reads using MiXCR and keeps one entry per CDR3 protein. The table includes hundreds of thousands of distinct CDR3 sequences, about 30% detected once.

The genes are TRBV4-3 and TRBJ2-6; 9 nucleotides agree with TRBD1. Material for sequencing was blood. This TCR was sampled from a woman of 80 years or more in good health. The CDR3 bases are TGCGCCAGCAGCCAAGATATTTCACAGGGGGCCTCTGGGGCCAACGTCCTGACTTTC. Its protein product is CASSQDISQGASGANVLTF.